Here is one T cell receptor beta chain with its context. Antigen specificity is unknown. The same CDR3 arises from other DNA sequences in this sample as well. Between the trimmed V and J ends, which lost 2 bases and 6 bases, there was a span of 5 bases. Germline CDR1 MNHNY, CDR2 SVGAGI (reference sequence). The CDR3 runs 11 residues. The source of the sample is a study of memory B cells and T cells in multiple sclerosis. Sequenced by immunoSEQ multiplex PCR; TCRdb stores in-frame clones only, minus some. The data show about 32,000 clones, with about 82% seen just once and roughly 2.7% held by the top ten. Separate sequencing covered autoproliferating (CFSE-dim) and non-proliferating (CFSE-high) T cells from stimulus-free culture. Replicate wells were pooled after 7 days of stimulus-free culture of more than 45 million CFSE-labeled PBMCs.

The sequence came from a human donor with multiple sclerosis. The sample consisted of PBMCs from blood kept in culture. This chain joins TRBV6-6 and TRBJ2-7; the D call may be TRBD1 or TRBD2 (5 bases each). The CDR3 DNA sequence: TGTGCCAGCAGTTACGGGGGCGAGCAGTACTTC. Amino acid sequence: CASSYGGEQYF.